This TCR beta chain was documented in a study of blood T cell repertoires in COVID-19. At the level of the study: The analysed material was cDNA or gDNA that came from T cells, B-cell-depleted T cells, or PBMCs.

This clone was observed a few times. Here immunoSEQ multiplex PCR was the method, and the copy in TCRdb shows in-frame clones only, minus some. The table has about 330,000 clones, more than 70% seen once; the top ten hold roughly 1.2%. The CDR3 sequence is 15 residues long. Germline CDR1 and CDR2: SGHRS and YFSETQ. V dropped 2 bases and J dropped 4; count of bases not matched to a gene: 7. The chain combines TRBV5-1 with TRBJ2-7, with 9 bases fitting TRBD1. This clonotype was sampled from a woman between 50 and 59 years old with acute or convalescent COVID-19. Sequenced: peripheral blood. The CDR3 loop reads CASSFSPGQGYEQYF. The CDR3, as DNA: TGCGCCAGCAGCTTCAGCCCGGGACAGGGTTACGAGCAGTACTTC.